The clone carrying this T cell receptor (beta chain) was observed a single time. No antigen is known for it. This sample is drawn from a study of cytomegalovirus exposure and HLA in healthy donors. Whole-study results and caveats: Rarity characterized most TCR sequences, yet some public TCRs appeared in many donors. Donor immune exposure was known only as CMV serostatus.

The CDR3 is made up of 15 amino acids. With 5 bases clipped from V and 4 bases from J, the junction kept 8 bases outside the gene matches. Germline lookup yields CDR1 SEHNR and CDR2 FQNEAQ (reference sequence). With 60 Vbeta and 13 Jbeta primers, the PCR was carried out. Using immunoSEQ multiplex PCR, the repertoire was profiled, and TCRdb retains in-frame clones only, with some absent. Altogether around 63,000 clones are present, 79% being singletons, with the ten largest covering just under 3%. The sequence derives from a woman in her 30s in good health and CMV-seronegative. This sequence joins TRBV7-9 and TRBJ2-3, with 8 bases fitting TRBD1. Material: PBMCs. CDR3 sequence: CASSAQGQAADTQYF. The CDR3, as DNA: TGTGCCAGCAGCGCCCAGGGACAGGCGGCAGATACGCAGTATTTT.